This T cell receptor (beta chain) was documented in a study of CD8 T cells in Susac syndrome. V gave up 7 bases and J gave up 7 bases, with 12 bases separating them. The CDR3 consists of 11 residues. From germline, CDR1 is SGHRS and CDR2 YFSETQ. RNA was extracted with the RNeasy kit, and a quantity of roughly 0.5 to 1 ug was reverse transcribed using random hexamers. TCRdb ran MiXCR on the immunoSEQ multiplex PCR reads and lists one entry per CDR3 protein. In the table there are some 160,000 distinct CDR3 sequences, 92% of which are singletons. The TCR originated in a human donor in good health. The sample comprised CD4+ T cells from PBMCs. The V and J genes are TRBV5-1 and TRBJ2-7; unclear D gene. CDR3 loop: CASGEDGEQYF. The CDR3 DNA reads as TGCGCCAGCGGGGAAGATGGAGAGCAGTACTTC.